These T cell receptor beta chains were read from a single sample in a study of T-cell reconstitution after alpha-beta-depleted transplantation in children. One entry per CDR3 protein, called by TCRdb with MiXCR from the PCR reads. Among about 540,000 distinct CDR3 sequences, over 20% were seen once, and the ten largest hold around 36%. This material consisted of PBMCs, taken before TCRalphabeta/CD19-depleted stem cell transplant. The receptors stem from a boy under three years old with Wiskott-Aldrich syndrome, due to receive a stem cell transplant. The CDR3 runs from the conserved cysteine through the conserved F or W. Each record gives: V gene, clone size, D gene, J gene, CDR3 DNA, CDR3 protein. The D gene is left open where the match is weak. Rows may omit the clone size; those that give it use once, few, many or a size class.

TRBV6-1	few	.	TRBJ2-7	TGTGCCAGCAGTGAAGTCTTTGTAGGGAGCTCCTACGAGCAGTACTTC	CASSEVFVGSSYEQYF
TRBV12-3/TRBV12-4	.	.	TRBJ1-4	TGTGCCAGCAGCCAACCCAATATGATGGGCCTTGCGGAAAAACTGTTTTTT	CASSQPNMMGLAEKLFF
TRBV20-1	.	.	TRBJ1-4	TGCAGTGCTAGAGAGCCCGGGGGGTATCGGAATGAAAAACTGTTTTTT	CSAREPGGYRNEKLFF
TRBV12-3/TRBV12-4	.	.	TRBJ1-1	TGTGCCAGCAGTTCTGATACAGTGAACACTGAAGCTTTCTTT	CASSSDTVNTEAFF
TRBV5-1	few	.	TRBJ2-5	TGCGCCAGCAGCTTGGAGGGGTTGGGACAAGAGACCCAGTACTTC	CASSLEGLGQETQYF
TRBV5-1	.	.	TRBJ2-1	TGCGCCAGCAGCTTGGTGGCCGGGATGGGGGAGCAGTTCTTC	CASSLVAGMGEQFF
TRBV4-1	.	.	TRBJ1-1	TGCGCCAGCAGCCACCCCAGGGATGGCACTGAAGCTTTCTTT	CASSHPRDGTEAFF
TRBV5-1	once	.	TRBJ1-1	TGCGCCAGCTCGTGGGACGGGGAAGCTTTCTTT	CASSWDGEAFF
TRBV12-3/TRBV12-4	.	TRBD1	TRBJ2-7	TGTGCCAGCAGACGACAGGGCTTCTCCTACGAGCAGTACTTC	CASRRQGFSYEQYF
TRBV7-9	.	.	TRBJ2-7	TGTGCCAGCAGCTTAGCTGATAGTTTCGAGCAGTACTTC	CASSLADSFEQYF
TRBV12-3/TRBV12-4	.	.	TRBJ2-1	TGTGCCAGCAGTTTAGGGGTTTTCCATGAGCAGTTCTTC	CASSLGVFHEQFF
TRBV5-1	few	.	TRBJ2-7	TGCGCCAGCAGCCCGAGACTTTTGGGAAACCTCTACGAGCAGTACTTC	CASSPRLLGNLYEQYF
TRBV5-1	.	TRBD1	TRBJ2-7	TGCGCCAGCAGTCTGAGGGGGCCGGGACACGAGCAGTACTTC	CASSLRGPGHEQYF
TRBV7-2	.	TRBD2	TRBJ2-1	TGTGCCAGCAGCATGGGACTAGCCGCGTACAATGAGCAGTTCTTC	CASSMGLAAYNEQFF
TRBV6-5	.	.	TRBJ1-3	TGTGCCAGCGGTCGGGGAAACACCATATATTTT	CASGRGNTIYF
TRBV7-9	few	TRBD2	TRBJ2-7	TGTGCCAGCAGCTTTAGCGGGAGAATGAACGAGCAGTACTTC	CASSFSGRMNEQYF
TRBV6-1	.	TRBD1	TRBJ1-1	TGTGCCAGCAGAGCGGGACAGACGAACACTGAAGCTTTCTTT	CASRAGQTNTEAFF
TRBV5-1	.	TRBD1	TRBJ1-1	TGCGCCAGCAGCTTGGGGTCGACAGGGGGGACTGAAGCTTTCTTT	CASSLGSTGGTEAFF